The 27 T cell receptor beta chains reported below all come from one sample, sequenced in a study of blood T cells in healthy people across ages. For the second PCR, which ran for about 6 to 11 cycles, a sample-barcoded 5' primer and a J-beta primer mix were used. A single record per CDR3 protein comes from TCRdb applying MiXCR to the 5' RACE reads. Found here are roughly 800,000 distinct CDR3 sequences, about 25% of them singletons; the top ten hold 3% to 4.5%. These data also featured in a second study, about T cells of mothers and their children.

What was sequenced was blood. These receptors all stem from a boy aged 5-17 years in good health.

The rearrangement joins TRBV7-2 to TRBJ2-3; D is ambiguous. Trimming took off 4 bases at V and 5 bases at J, with 10 bases between the two ends. The CDR3 totals 13 residues. Germline CDR1 is SGHTA and CDR2 is FQGNSA. CDR3 protein: CASSSLVRDTQYF. CDR3 bases: TGTGCCAGCAGCTCCTTAGTGAGAGATACGCAGTATTTT.

This clonotype was seen a few times. The chain employs TRBV7-2 and TRBJ1-2; TRBD1 agrees at 7 bases. Trimming removed 3 bases from V and 8 bases from J; junction bases left unmatched: 12. Germline V lookup: CDR1 SGHTA, CDR2 FQGNSA. The CDR3 consists of 15 residues. The CDR3 coding sequence is TGTGCCAGCAGCTTTAACGCCGGGACAGCGGAGGGCTACACCTTC. Protein: CASSFNAGTAEGYTF.

The gene calls are TRBV20-1 and TRBJ2-3, with TRBD2 as a possible D gene (6 bases). V lost 5 bases, J lost 0 bases, and 9 bases lay in between. Germline V gene data show CDR1 as DFQATT and CDR2 as SNEGSKA (reference sequence). The CDR3 loop spans 13 amino acids. This chain's CDR3 is CSAYSGSTDTQYF. The CDR3, as DNA: TGCAGTGCTTATAGCGGAAGCACAGATACGCAGTATTTT.

The chain has TRBV27 and TRBJ1-2; D gene uncertain. The CDR3 is 15 residues long. Germline values: CDR1 MNHEY, CDR2 SMNVEV (reference sequence). Trimming removed 0 bases from V and 4 bases from J, with 12 bases in between. The CDR3 nucleotides are TGTGCCAGCAGTTTATCGCCCGGCCGGGCCTATGGCTACACCTTC. It is translated as CASSLSPGRAYGYTF.

This clonotype was picked up a small number of times. This sequence joins TRBV6-2 or TRBV6-3 and TRBJ1-6, with 7 nucleotides matching TRBD1. Unmatched junction bases numbered 10, after V lost 6 bases and J lost 11 bases. This CDR3 region has 14 residues. Germline-derived CDR1 and CDR2 are MNHEY and SVGEGT. The CDR3: CASSRTGVATPLHF. The CDR3 nucleotides read TGTGCCAGCAGCCGGACAGGCGTAGCTACACCCCTCCACTTT.

This clonotype was counted at least ten times. The chain combines TRBV15 with TRBJ2-1; 8 bases fit TRBD2. Trimming removed 7 bases from V and 10 bases from J; junction bases left unmatched: 12. The germline V gene encodes CDR1 LNHNV and CDR2 YYDKDF (reference sequence). The CDR3 is made up of 14 amino acids. In DNA, the CDR3 is TGTGCCACCACCCTCGGGGGGGCTTTTAACGAGCAGTTCTTC. The encoded protein is CATTLGGAFNEQFF.

This chain joins TRBV25-1 and TRBJ1-5; no firm D call. The CDR3 covers 12 residues. V was trimmed by 4 bases and J by 4 bases, leaving 5 bases between them. Germline assignment: CDR1 MGHDK and CDR2 SYGVNS. The CDR3 reads CASSGLNQPQHF. The CDR3 DNA reads as TGTGCCAGCAGTGGCCTTAATCAGCCCCAGCATTTT.

The V and J genes are TRBV20-1 and TRBJ1-1; TRBD1 might be the D (6 bases). The CDR3 is 16 residues long. Trimming left V 0 bases short and J 0 bases short, with 14 bases between. Germline values: CDR1 DFQATT, CDR2 SNEGSKA (reference sequence). CDR3 residues: CSARDRGGGVNTEAFF. The CDR3 coding sequence is TGCAGTGCTAGAGATCGGGGGGGCGGTGTGAACACTGAAGCTTTCTTT.

For the CDR3, the DNA is TGTGCCAGCAGTGCGAGGGGTACGAGGTACGAGCAGTACTTC. Translated: CASSARGTRYEQYF. This rearrangement joins TRBV6-1 to TRBJ2-7, with D possibly being TRBD1 or TRBD2 (5 bases each). Trimming stripped 4 bases from V and 4 bases from J, with 14 bases between. The CDR3 totals 14 residues. In germline, CDR1 is MNHNS, CDR2 SASEGT.

The V call is TRBV29-1, the J call TRBJ2-3, with D uncertain. Trimming shortened V by 5 bases and J by 4 bases, and 10 bases separated the two germline ends. This CDR3 region has 12 residues. Per germline, CDR1 SQVTM and CDR2 ANQGSEA. CDR3 in amino acids: CSVWTGADTQYF. The DNA for the CDR3 is TGCAGCGTTTGGACCGGTGCAGATACGCAGTATTTT.

The chain is built from TRBV20-1 and TRBJ2-7; 9 nucleotides line up with TRBD1. This CDR3 contains 14 residues. V gave up 8 bases and J gave up 2 bases; unmatched junction bases: 10. Looked up from germline, CDR1 is DFQATT and CDR2 is SNEGSKA (reference sequence). CDR3 in amino acids: CSLNLGQGPYEQYF. The DNA of the CDR3 is TGCAGTTTGAATTTGGGACAGGGCCCCTACGAGCAGTACTTC.

This chain joins TRBV3-1 and TRBJ2-5; TRBD1 matches at 8 bases. The CDR3 runs to 15 residues. Germline assignment: CDR1 LGHDT and CDR2 YNNKEL (reference sequence). The V gene end was trimmed by 4 bases and the J gene end by 6 bases; junction bases not matched to a gene: 10. The CDR3 DNA is TGTGCCAGCAGCCTCCTACTTTCAGGGGGCAAGACCCAGTACTTC. This gives the protein CASSLLLSGGKTQYF.

This clonotype was counted a few times. This CDR3 is CASGEGKIPDTQYF. CDR3 coding DNA: TGTGCCAGCGGCGAGGGGAAGATTCCGGATACGCAGTATTTT. The rearrangement joins TRBV7-6 to TRBJ2-3, with D perhaps given as TRBD1 or TRBD2 (5 bases each). V gave up 8 bases and J gave up 6 bases, with 18 bases separating them. CDR1 SGHVS and CDR2 FNYEAQ come from the germline V gene. This CDR3 has 14 amino acids.

The chain combines TRBV5-6 with TRBJ2-1, with TRBD1 matching over 10 bases. The V and J ends lost 3 bases and 6 bases, in that order; junction bases with no gene match: 6. CDR3 size: 15 residues. The germline CDR1 and CDR2 sequences are SGHDT and YYEEEE. CDR3 DNA sequence: TGTGCCAGCAGCTCCGGGACAGGGGTAGGCAATGAGCAGTTCTTC. It specifies CASSSGTGVGNEQFF.

This clonotype was detected ten times or more. The V and J genes are TRBV12-3 or TRBV12-4 and TRBJ2-1; D is unclear. V gave up 5 bases and J gave up 4 bases, with 6 bases separating them. This CDR3 region has 12 residues. CDR3 residues: CASSPQYNEQFF. Written as DNA, the CDR3 is TGTGCCAGCAGTCCACAGTACAATGAGCAGTTCTTC.

The V call is TRBV7-9, the J call TRBJ2-7; D may be TRBD1 (7 bases). The CDR3 loop spans 19 amino acids. Per the germline V gene, CDR1 is SEHNR and CDR2 is FQNEAQ (reference sequence). Trimming left V 5 bases short and J 0 bases short, with 26 bases between. In DNA form, the CDR3 reads TGTGCCAGCAGCCATCCCCGGGACAGTGGGGGGATGAGCTCCTACGAGCAGTACTTC. Protein product: CASSHPRDSGGMSSYEQYF.

CDR3 sequence: CASSFTPSMTDTQYF. CDR3 in DNA: TGTGCCAGCAGTTTTACTCCGTCAATGACAGATACGCAGTATTTT. The chain carries TRBV12-3 or TRBV12-4 and TRBJ2-3; the D is unclear. V lost 3 bases, J lost 3 bases, and 13 bases lay in between. The CDR3 covers 15 residues.

There are a few counts of this clonotype. The chain employs TRBV28 and TRBJ2-1; D gene ambiguous. CDR1 and CDR2 from the germline V gene are MDHEN and SYDVKM. V shed 3 bases and J shed 1 base, with 10 bases lying between them. This CDR3 contains 15 residues. As DNA, the CDR3 is TGTGCCAGCAGTTTCCGACCCCTTTCCTACAATGAGCAGTTCTTC. It encodes CASSFRPLSYNEQFF.

Only a few counts were recorded for this clonotype. The gene calls are TRBV6-1 and TRBJ2-2; possibly TRBD2 for D (5 bases). This CDR3 spans 15 amino acids. Germline lookup yields CDR1 MNHNS and CDR2 SASEGT. The ends were cut back, 7 bases at V and 6 bases at J, with 18 bases in the middle. In DNA form, the CDR3 reads TGTGCCAGCAAATCTGAACTAGTTAGAGCCGGGGAGCTGTTTTTT. This sequence encodes CASKSELVRAGELFF.

This clonotype was seen repeatedly, ten times or more. The chain links TRBV29-1 to TRBJ2-7, with D possibly matching TRBD1 (6 bases). The CDR3 totals 12 residues. The V gene lost 5 bases and the J gene lost 2 bases, with 10 bases spanning the gap. Looked up from germline, CDR1 is SQVTM and CDR2 is ANQGSEA. The CDR3 coding sequence is TGCAGCGTTTCCCGGGACACCTACGAGCAGTACTTC. Its protein is CSVSRDTYEQYF.

V is TRBV9 and J is TRBJ2-7, with TRBD2 identical over 9 bases. With V trimmed by 3 bases and J by 5 bases, 12 bases remained unmatched. The CDR3 runs to 16 residues. Germline V gene lookup returns CDR1 SGDLS and CDR2 YYNGEE. The CDR3 is CASSAVDEREVDEQYF. The CDR3, as DNA: TGTGCCAGCAGCGCCGTTGACGAGCGGGAGGTCGACGAGCAGTACTTC.

This clonotype was observed a few times. The chain couples TRBV14 to TRBJ2-5, with 10 bases matching TRBD1. Judging by the DNA end, TRBJ2-7 fits better; the J call may be wrong. Germline CDR1 and CDR2: SGHDN and FVKESK. This CDR3 contains 15 residues. This CDR3 reads CASSLRTGGTYEQYF. In DNA form, the CDR3 reads TGTGCCAGCAGCCTCCGGACAGGGGGTACCTACGAGCAGTACTTC.

The chain couples TRBV12-3 or TRBV12-4 to TRBJ1-5; D is unclear. This CDR3 contains 14 residues. Trimming cost V 3 bases and J 1 base, with 7 bases left between them. CDR3 nucleotide sequence: TGTGCCAGCAGTTTTGACATGAGCAATCAGCCCCAGCATTTT. As protein: CASSFDMSNQPQHF.

This chain connects TRBV6-5 to TRBJ2-7, with D hard to call. Trimming removed 8 bases from V and 0 bases from J, with 8 bases in between. There are 12 residues in the CDR3. CDR1 is MNHEY and CDR2 is SVGAGI in the germline V gene. The CDR3 DNA reads as TGTGCCAGCGGTAGAGACTCCTACGAGCAGTACTTC. This sequence encodes CASGRDSYEQYF.

The chain links TRBV29-1 to TRBJ2-5; D is possibly TRBD2 (6 bases). The DNA end is more similar to TRBJ2-1, so the J call may be wrong. Germline lookup yields CDR1 SQVTM and CDR2 ANQGSEA. The CDR3 contains 13 residues. Written as DNA, the CDR3 is TGCAGCGTTGAACCCGGGAGTGGGTATGAGCAGTTCTTC. This gives the protein CSVEPGSGYEQFF.

The chain employs TRBV7-6 and TRBJ2-5, with TRBD1 as a possible D gene (6 bases). Germline V lookup: CDR1 SGHVS, CDR2 FNYEAQ. This CDR3 region has 15 residues. Deletions cut 5 bases from V and 5 bases from J, with 18 bases between. The CDR3: CASSASYRERETQYF. In nucleotides, the CDR3 is TGTGCCAGCAGCGCGAGCTACAGGGAACGCGAGACCCAGTACTTC.

This clonotype turned up a few times. The J gene is TRBJ2-5, the V gene TRBV7-2; TRBD2 might be the D (6 bases). From germline, CDR1 is SGHTA and CDR2 FQGNSA. Trimming pared 5 bases from V and 0 bases from J, leaving 13 bases between. CDR3 length equals 15 residues. The CDR3 protein is CASSPRLANQETQYF. The CDR3 DNA is TGTGCCAGCAGCCCACGCCTAGCGAACCAAGAGACCCAGTACTTC.